The clone carrying this TCR beta chain was seen more than once but under ten times. Losses at the gene ends were 3 bases for V and 7 bases for J; bases not matched to a gene: 9. The V gene's germline CDR1 is MNHEY and CDR2 SMNVEV (reference sequence). This CDR3 spans 15 amino acids. Investigators reverse transcribed all isolated RNA, so they sequenced expressed TCRB transcripts. About 3.6 million reads per sample on average were obtained from naive, central memory and regulatory T cell samples. Sequencing was performed with immunoSEQ multiplex PCR; in TCRdb, only in-frame clones are kept and a portion is missing. This sample has 140,000 or so clones, with around 9.3% found just once. The data were obtained in a study of beta chain features in type 1 diabetes. Background on the study: The study found patients and healthy donors alike in age, gender and cell yields.

This sequence originates from a man between 18 and 35 years old in good health. The V gene is TRBV27, the J gene TRBJ2-7; TRBD1 matches at 10 bases. The sample was naive CD4+ T cells from blood. In DNA, the CDR3 is TGTGCCAGCAGTTTTCCGGGACAGGGGTTAAGGGAGCAGTACTTC. Amino acids: CASSFPGQGLREQYF.